This TCR beta chain was sequenced for a study of cytomegalovirus exposure and HLA in healthy donors. Points from the study as a whole: Most TCR sequences were uncommon, yet certain public TCRs appeared in many donors. In vitro checks showed that a few CMV-associated chains really do target CMV antigens.

Repertoires were generated with immunoSEQ multiplex PCR, while TCRdb's copy carries only in-frame clones and drops some. The sample holds some 220,000 clones, approximately 90% seen once. This clone has only one observation. What it binds is not known. The CDR3 contains 17 residues. The J segment lost 2 bases and the V segment lost 4 bases, leaving 9 bases of the junction unmatched. CDR1 is SGHNT, CDR2 YYREEE, per germline (reference sequence). The receptor's source is a woman under 30 in good health and CMV-seronegative. The sample comprised PBMCs. The V call is TRBV5-4, the J call TRBJ2-7; 13 bases match TRBD2. CDR3 protein: CASSPGTSGATTYEQYF. For the CDR3, the DNA is TGTGCCAGCAGCCCAGGGACTAGCGGGGCCACAACCTACGAGCAGTACTTC.